These T cell receptor beta chains were read from a single sample in a study of monozygotic twins with inflammatory bowel disease. TCRdb reprocessed the 5' RACE reads, keeping one entry per CDR3 protein, no DNA. This sample's table has more than 100,000 distinct CDR3 sequences. The sequencing input was blood. The receptors here all came from a human donor with ulcerative colitis or Crohn's disease, or a healthy co-twin of an affected twin (not recorded which). Both conserved end residues are part of each CDR3. The order of the fields is J gene, V gene, CDR3 protein.

j_call: TRBJ2-3; v_call: TRBV7-2; cdr3_aa: CASSWGHSTDTQYF
j_call: TRBJ1-1; v_call: TRBV5-5; cdr3_aa: CASSWTGATAEAFF
j_call: TRBJ1-5; v_call: TRBV7-2; cdr3_aa: CASSLGQSGNQPQHF
j_call: TRBJ1-5; v_call: TRBV6-1; cdr3_aa: CASTPDGSNQPQHF
j_call: TRBJ1-2; v_call: TRBV18; cdr3_aa: CASSPSGFNYGYTF
j_call: TRBJ2-7; v_call: TRBV20-1; cdr3_aa: CSAPPSLSYEQYF
j_call: TRBJ2-6; v_call: TRBV7-2; cdr3_aa: CASSLTTGQLSGANVLTF
j_call: TRBJ1-5; v_call: TRBV7-9; cdr3_aa: CASSFPDQPQHF
j_call: TRBJ2-5; v_call: TRBV4-1; cdr3_aa: CASSQTGPIYF
j_call: TRBJ1-6; v_call: TRBV7-9; cdr3_aa: CASSLQGQVNSPLHF
j_call: TRBJ2-5; v_call: TRBV5-1; cdr3_aa: CASSPQWTEQETQYF
j_call: TRBJ1-1; v_call: TRBV12-3/TRBV12-4; cdr3_aa: CASRARNINTEAFF
j_call: TRBJ2-7; v_call: TRBV6-6; cdr3_aa: CASRRQEGYEQYF
j_call: TRBJ2-1; v_call: TRBV28; cdr3_aa: CASSSFLPGYNEQFF
j_call: TRBJ2-5; v_call: TRBV7-9; cdr3_aa: CASSLTRGGRETQYF
j_call: TRBJ1-4; v_call: TRBV7-6; cdr3_aa: CASSPPEEKLFF
j_call: TRBJ2-4; v_call: TRBV7-9; cdr3_aa: CASSLVGDTLAKNIQYF
j_call: TRBJ2-1; v_call: TRBV19; cdr3_aa: CASSIGDPSYNEQFF
j_call: TRBJ2-7; v_call: TRBV6-1; cdr3_aa: CASSAPTYRGTYEQYF
j_call: TRBJ2-5; v_call: TRBV5-6; cdr3_aa: CASRSSETQYF
j_call: TRBJ2-3; v_call: TRBV12-3/TRBV12-4; cdr3_aa: CASSLTGRTDTQYF
j_call: TRBJ2-1; v_call: TRBV6-2/TRBV6-3; cdr3_aa: CASSTSSGRSWYNEQFF
j_call: TRBJ1-2; v_call: TRBV18; cdr3_aa: CASSGSHSRGRGYTF
j_call: TRBJ2-7; v_call: TRBV4-3; cdr3_aa: CASSQIATSGNYEQYF
j_call: TRBJ2-1; v_call: TRBV28; cdr3_aa: CASSIPGPKLRGLYNEQFF
j_call: TRBJ2-2; v_call: TRBV7-9; cdr3_aa: CASSSNSGTGPTGELFF
j_call: TRBJ1-1; v_call: TRBV6-1; cdr3_aa: CASSPWGLEGGAFF
j_call: TRBJ1-1; v_call: TRBV7-9; cdr3_aa: CASSRTANTEAFF
j_call: TRBJ2-5; v_call: TRBV6-1; cdr3_aa: CASSNGQIRTSRAETQYF
j_call: TRBJ2-1; v_call: TRBV6-1; cdr3_aa: CASSERRGNEQFF
j_call: TRBJ2-1; v_call: TRBV12-3/TRBV12-4; cdr3_aa: CASRLLPTNEQFF
j_call: TRBJ1-1; v_call: TRBV7-8; cdr3_aa: CASSRPSVGGGTEAFF
j_call: TRBJ1-5; v_call: TRBV12-3/TRBV12-4; cdr3_aa: CASSTTDSNQPQHF
j_call: TRBJ2-7; v_call: TRBV9; cdr3_aa: CASSVMEGGEQYF
j_call: TRBJ2-1; v_call: TRBV5-1; cdr3_aa: CASSSGRGAFNEQFF
j_call: TRBJ2-3; v_call: TRBV5-5; cdr3_aa: CASSPFTGASTDTQYF
j_call: TRBJ2-7; v_call: TRBV4-3; cdr3_aa: CATPRDPLYEQYF
j_call: TRBJ2-3; v_call: TRBV7-2; cdr3_aa: CASSLALAGGPDTQYF
j_call: TRBJ2-1; v_call: TRBV6-6; cdr3_aa: CASSFQGTYNEQFF
j_call: TRBJ1-2; v_call: TRBV6-2/TRBV6-3; cdr3_aa: CASSLPGSIYGYTF
j_call: TRBJ2-1; v_call: TRBV24-1; cdr3_aa: CATSAYVGNEQFF
j_call: TRBJ2-2; v_call: TRBV3-1; cdr3_aa: CASSRMLARATGELFF
j_call: TRBJ2-7; v_call: TRBV18; cdr3_aa: CASSPKQGSFSEQYF
j_call: TRBJ2-5; v_call: TRBV20-1; cdr3_aa: CSESGQGGETQYF
j_call: TRBJ1-6; v_call: TRBV4-3; cdr3_aa: CASKLTGNSPLHF
j_call: TRBJ2-3; v_call: TRBV5-1; cdr3_aa: CASSEQVSTDTQYF
j_call: TRBJ2-3; v_call: TRBV12-3/TRBV12-4; cdr3_aa: CASTVTDTQYF
j_call: TRBJ2-7; v_call: TRBV29-1; cdr3_aa: CSVTSDRVGEQYF
j_call: TRBJ2-7; v_call: TRBV19; cdr3_aa: CASSIVGESYEQYF
j_call: TRBJ2-7; v_call: TRBV7-9; cdr3_aa: CASSWERDGLLEQYF
j_call: TRBJ2-1; v_call: TRBV20-1; cdr3_aa: CSARARLAERLMTYNEQFF
j_call: TRBJ2-2; v_call: TRBV14; cdr3_aa: CASSQLGLGYTGELFF
j_call: TRBJ2-5; v_call: TRBV5-1; cdr3_aa: CASFEGGETQYF
j_call: TRBJ1-1; v_call: TRBV6-2/TRBV6-3; cdr3_aa: CASSPITGTAEAFF
j_call: TRBJ2-2; v_call: TRBV29-1; cdr3_aa: CSVGDKSNTGELFF
j_call: TRBJ1-1; v_call: TRBV7-6; cdr3_aa: CASSLVRGEGTEAFF
j_call: TRBJ2-2; v_call: TRBV6-4; cdr3_aa: CASSGTHRTGELFF
j_call: TRBJ2-7; v_call: TRBV20-1; cdr3_aa: CSEFGLALYEQYF
j_call: TRBJ2-1; v_call: TRBV12-3/TRBV12-4; cdr3_aa: CASSVSSDEQFF